This T cell receptor beta chain was retrieved from a study of metastatic and nonmetastatic thyroid tumors. In the study overall: The comparison covered peripheral blood and tumor or nodule tissue in malignant and benign thyroid patients.

Original handling: CDR3 differences across clinicopathological groups were used to build a distant-metastasis classifier for papillary thyroid cancer. TCRdb called clones again from the PCR reads with MiXCR. Clone size and V and J calls follow TCRdb, not the original study. The data contain roughly 40,000 clones, less than 20% of them singletons. CDR1 is MNHEY and CDR2 is SVGEGT in the germline V gene. With 6 bases clipped from V and 9 bases from J, the junction kept 16 bases outside the gene matches. This CDR3 is 16 amino acids long. Study conclusions and caveats: It was reported that TCR beta diversity was significantly higher in malignant thyroid tumors than benign nodules, in blood and tumor.

Thyroid surgery was performed in patients who had received no treatment beforehand. In the case of this clone: No antigen is known for it.

V is TRBV6-2 or TRBV6-3 and J is TRBJ2-1, with TRBD1 identical over 8 bases. The sample was blood. This TCR derives from a female donor with papillary thyroid cancer or a benign thyroid nodule (not recorded which). Some clones in this sample may be carry-over from other donors' samples. Written as DNA, the CDR3 is TGTGCCAGCAGACCGTCGACAGGGGACCCCCGAGGTGAGCAGTTCTTC. It is translated as CASRPSTGDPRGEQFF.